What follows are 20 T cell receptor beta chains derived from one specimen sequenced in a study of blood T cell repertoires in COVID-19. TCRdb's table, derived via immunoSEQ multiplex PCR, lists solely in-frame clones and lacks some. The sample holds roughly 500,000 clones; roughly 90% are singletons and the top ten take 1.5% to 2%. The sample consisted of PBMCs or T cells enriched from blood (not recorded which). These receptors were obtained from a woman between 40 and 55 years old who had recovered from COVID-19.

J is TRBJ2-7 and V is TRBV5-6, with 8 bases lining up with TRBD1. Germline values: CDR1 SGHDT, CDR2 YYEEEE. This CDR3 has 14 amino acids. Trimming took 0 bases from V and 1 from J; bases not matched to a gene: 0. CDR3 in DNA: TGTGCCAGCAGCTTGGGGGACAGGTCCTACGAGCAGTACTTC. It translates to CASSLGDRSYEQYF.

The chain has TRBV18 and TRBJ2-5; 9 nucleotides match TRBD2. Looked up from germline, CDR1 is KGHSH and CDR2 is LQKENI. The CDR3 has 17 residues. V dropped 3 bases and J dropped 3; count of bases not matched to a gene: 11. The CDR3 DNA follows: TGTGCCAGCTCACCTCTAACCGGACTAGCGAGAAAAGAGACCCAGTACTTC. This translates into CASSPLTGLARKETQYF.

The rearrangement joins TRBV5-1 to TRBJ1-1, with D unclear. The germline V gene encodes CDR1 SGHRS and CDR2 YFSETQ. Trimming took off 0 bases at V and 3 bases at J, with 9 bases between the two ends. There are 14 residues in the CDR3. The chain's CDR3 is CASSLAAGDTEAFF. Written as DNA, the CDR3 is TGCGCCAGCAGCTTGGCCGCCGGGGACACTGAAGCTTTCTTT.

This rearrangement joins TRBV20-1 to TRBJ1-5; D is possibly TRBD1 (5 bases). CDR3 length: 14 amino acids. V was trimmed by 3 bases and J by 6 bases, leaving 15 bases between them. Germline loops: CDR1 DFQATT, CDR2 SNEGSKA (reference sequence). CDR3 sequence reads: CSASWGELGQPQHF. The DNA for the CDR3 is TGCAGTGCTAGTTGGGGGGAACTGGGTCAGCCCCAGCATTTT.

The genes are TRBV7-2 and TRBJ2-7; D uncertain. V gave up 5 bases and J gave up 2 bases, with 16 bases separating them. CDR1 is SGHTA and CDR2 is FQGNSA in the germline V gene. CDR3 length: 15 amino acids. The CDR3 here is CASSQSRSSPYEQYF. The CDR3 DNA reads TGTGCCAGCAGCCAAAGCCGGTCCTCCCCCTACGAGCAGTACTTC.

V usage is TRBV2 and J usage is TRBJ2-6; TRBD1 might be the D (6 bases). CDR3 size: 12 residues. Trimming pared 8 bases from V and 6 bases from J, leaving 8 bases between. Germline CDR1 SNHLY, CDR2 FYNNEI. Written as DNA, the CDR3 is TGTGCCAGCGCAGGGGAGGCCAACGTCCTGACTTTC. It specifies CASAGEANVLTF.

This chain uses TRBV10-3 with TRBJ2-7; D possibly corresponds to TRBD1 (6 bases). Trimming took off 8 bases at V and 7 bases at J, with 12 bases between the two ends. The CDR3 spans 11 residues. Germline V gene sequence: CDR1 ENHRY, CDR2 SYGVKD. The CDR3 sequence: CAIGRGGEQYF. The CDR3 region has the DNA TGTGCCATCGGCAGGGGCGGGGAGCAGTACTTC.

The chain employs TRBV29-1 and TRBJ1-2; the match to TRBD1 covers 8 bases. Trimming cost V 5 bases and J 5 bases; bases outside gene matches: 4. The CDR3 is 12 residues long. CDR1 SQVTM and CDR2 ANQGSEA come from the germline V gene. The CDR3 reads CSVRRQGYGYTF. As DNA, the CDR3 is TGCAGCGTTCGGAGACAGGGGTATGGCTACACCTTC.

The V and J genes are TRBV7-8 and TRBJ2-7; possibly TRBD1 for D (7 bases). This CDR3 comprises 13 residues. Deletions cut 5 bases from V and 7 bases from J, with 15 bases between. In germline, CDR1 is SGHVS, CDR2 FQNEAQ. In nucleotides, the CDR3 is TGTGCCAGCAGCGCGGACAGGCGGGGAGAGCAGTACTTC. Translation: CASSADRRGEQYF.

This clone was seen once. The chain uses TRBV27 and TRBJ1-2; D ambiguous. Germline V lookup: CDR1 MNHEY, CDR2 SMNVEV (reference sequence). V shed 8 bases and J shed 5 bases, with 9 bases lying between them. CDR3 size: 11 residues. The CDR3 loop reads CASGQTYGYTF. CDR3 coding DNA: TGTGCCAGCGGGCAGACGTATGGCTACACCTTC.

This chain uses TRBV10-2 with TRBJ1-2, with D possibly being TRBD1 (5 bases). Germline loops: CDR1 WSHSY, CDR2 SAAADI. Between the trimmed V and J ends, which lost 6 bases and 3 bases, there was a span of 14 bases. The CDR3 is 14 residues long. In DNA form, the CDR3 reads TGCGCCAGCAGCCCCGGGGGGAATTACTATGGCTACACCTTC. This translates into CASSPGGNYYGYTF.

The rearrangement joins TRBV7-2 to TRBJ2-5; 7 bases match TRBD2. The CDR3 is 15 amino acids. Looked up from germline, CDR1 is SGHTA and CDR2 is FQGNSA. V trimming: 3 bases; J trimming: 5 bases; junction bases outside the gene matches: 9. CDR3: CASSFGWRGTETQYF. In DNA, the CDR3 is TGTGCCAGCAGCTTCGGTTGGCGGGGGACGGAGACCCAGTACTTC.

The chain employs TRBV19 and TRBJ1-4; D perhaps matches TRBD1 (5 bases). The germline gives CDR1 LNHDA, CDR2 SQIVND (reference sequence). V was clipped by 6 bases and J by 8 bases, with 16 bases between them. The CDR3 extends over 14 amino acids. The CDR3 sequence is CASRAQGSDEKLFF. The CDR3 DNA is TGTGCCAGTAGAGCTCAGGGATCTGACGAAAAACTGTTTTTT.

The V gene is TRBV7-2, the J gene TRBJ2-7, with D perhaps matching TRBD2 (5 bases). From germline, CDR1 is SGHTA and CDR2 FQGNSA. V shed 1 base and J shed 0 bases, with 13 bases lying between them. This CDR3 is 16 amino acids long. The CDR3 loop is CASSLEPGWSSYEQYF. Written as DNA, the CDR3 is TGTGCCAGCAGCTTAGAACCGGGGTGGAGCTCCTACGAGCAGTACTTC.

The chain joins TRBV5-1 to TRBJ2-3, with TRBD2 matching 12 bases. Germline-derived CDR1 and CDR2 are SGHRS and YFSETQ. V shed 5 bases and J 2 bases; nucleotides not matched to a gene: 18. This CDR3 is 20 amino acids long. The CDR3 is CASRPGQAGTSGRNTDTQYF. DNA for the CDR3: TGCGCCAGCAGGCCTGGACAGGCCGGTACTAGCGGGAGGAACACAGATACGCAGTATTTT.

The chain carries TRBV20-1 and TRBJ2-3; D is uncertain. Germline V lookup: CDR1 DFQATT, CDR2 SNEGSKA (reference sequence). CDR3 length: 12 residues. The V end lost 3 bases, the J end lost 13 bases, and 17 bases lay between the germline ends. CDR3 in amino acids: CSASFSAAKEYF. CDR3 sequence (DNA): TGCAGTGCTAGTTTTTCCGCGGCTAAGGAGTATTTT.

The chain couples TRBV7-2 to TRBJ2-1; 14 nucleotides match TRBD2. Trimming removed 4 bases from V and 6 bases from J; junction bases left unmatched: 5. Germline CDR1 is SGHTA and CDR2 is FQGNSA. This CDR3 is 16 amino acids long. CDR3 nucleotides: TGTGCCAGCAGCTGGAGACTAGCGGGGGGGGGCAATGAGCAGTTCTTC. Translating it yields CASSWRLAGGGNEQFF.

The CDR3 sequence: CATIPRARGHRTGELFF. The CDR3 region has the DNA TGTGCCACCATTCCACGGGCCAGGGGGCATCGGACCGGGGAGCTGTTTTTT. The genes are TRBV24-1 and TRBJ2-2, with 8 bases identical to TRBD1. The CDR3 consists of 17 residues. Germline loops: CDR1 KGHDR, CDR2 SFDVKD. Germline trimming cut 8 bases from V and 5 bases from J; bases unmatched to any gene: 15.

The gene calls are TRBV10-2 and TRBJ2-7; 7 positions match TRBD1. In germline, CDR1 is WSHSY, CDR2 SAAADI. The CDR3 covers 16 residues. V was pared by 6 bases and J by 3 bases, with 14 bases of the junction left unmatched. In DNA form, the CDR3 reads TGCGCCAGCAGCGCGCTTACCGGGACAGTCCGCTACGAGCAGTACTTC. Its translation is CASSALTGTVRYEQYF.

CDR3 DNA sequence: TGTGCCAGCAGTTTAAACGGCCGGCGGGGTGGGCCTAACTATGGCTACACCTTC. It yields the protein CASSLNGRRGGPNYGYTF. This chain uses TRBV27 with TRBJ1-2; no clear D gene. The CDR3 extends over 18 amino acids. The germline V gene encodes CDR1 MNHEY and CDR2 SMNVEV (reference sequence). V gave up 2 bases and J gave up 0 bases, with 19 bases separating them.